This TCR beta chain originates from a study of cytomegalovirus exposure and HLA in healthy donors listed by TCRdb under 2017. The study in broad terms: In an earlier analysis of some 610 of the donors, about 260 Gb of sequence data and 90 million to 120 million unique TCR beta sequences from 180 million or so T cells were reported. Both class I and class II loci were covered by HLA typing, at four-digit resolution. Five DR-DQ haplotypes were treated as single units for association and clustering because of strong linkage in the cohort. An earlier analysis of around 580 of the donors used high-throughput TCR beta sequencing to judge whether each TCR beta V gene segment behaved as functional or pseudogenic. The study profiled the T cell repertoires of under 700 subjects by immunosequencing and related them to cytomegalovirus serostatus. Along with the approximately 700-subject first cohort, a separate validation cohort of about 110 different subjects was used. Every repertoire in the discovery cohort had been generated on one and the same sequencing platform. Donor age, sex, ethnicity and CMV serostatus were compiled alongside the repertoire data. To study patterns of TCR occurrence, a later analysis re-analyzed previously published TCR beta repertoires from 650 to 750 donors and added high-resolution HLA genotyping. The number of donors typed differed by locus, with about 629-630 for A, B, C, DRB1 and DQB1, more than 500 for DQA1, approximately 580 for DPA1, and about 450 for DPB1. The study aimed to test whether signatures of past pathogen exposure could be identified by cataloging public T cell receptors. Among 398 genotyped donors of the cohort, an average of around 250,000 unique TCR beta nucleotide sequences was sequenced per donor, of which 15% to 20% were non-productive. An early release covering roughly 640 HLA-typed donors comprised about 290 gigabases of sequencing data and 85 million to 100 million unique TCR sequences. In the later analysis, no new phenotypic data were used to find candidate immune exposures; instead, reliance was placed on TCR beta sequences and their occurrence across donors. Of the approximately 400 genotyped donors, approximately 81% were placed in the genetic ancestry cluster associated with self-reported Caucasian donors. To predict cytomegalovirus infection status, the study brought together high-throughput TCR immunosequencing, statistical association of individual TCRs with disease status, and machine learning. In a later genetic analysis, genome-wide SNP genotypes for about 65% of the roughly 700 donors were used, and that subset was treated as a discovery cohort.

Beyond this particular receptor, the publication reports: Because HLA typing was unavailable for some donors at each locus, only the typed subset was used in association tests. Only TCR beta chains were sequenced in this cohort, and the absence of alpha or paired-chain data limited detectable features. The study gave a list of under 200 TCR beta chains associated with cytomegalovirus. The earlier analysis of approximately 540 of the donors excluded roughly 16 rarely observed V segments, including chromosome 9 orphons, because counts were too low. In a later genetic analysis, fewer N-insertions in productive TCRs were reported among donors in an Asian-associated ancestry cluster than the 666-donor mean. For the cohort, immune exposure information was limited to CMV serostatus. A further reported finding was that TCR beta sequences accurately predicted the HLA-A and HLA-B alleles for most subjects in the first cohort. Correlated functional status among segregating V segments might be attributable to linkage disequilibrium, but an unknown experimental factor could not be ruled out. The authors suggested that the approach could potentially be generalized to other disease states and immunological phenotypes. Three of the identified cytomegalovirus-associated TCR beta chains were confirmed in vitro to be specific for cytomegalovirus antigens. Presence/absence analyses assumed roughly uniform sequencing depth across donors, an assumption that may not hold. The classifier was reported to diagnose cytomegalovirus status with high specificity and sensitivity in both the original and validation cohorts. A later analysis found that HLA-associated TCR beta chains were more clonally expanded and had lower generation probabilities than equally common non-associated chains. Several of the top co-occurrence clusters appeared to be linked to parvovirus B19, influenza, CMV and Epstein-Barr virus, according to a later analysis. A cluster of highly shared sequence variants was judged likely to represent a technical artifact of the sequencing pipeline. A later analysis found that most CMV-associated TCR beta chains appeared HLA-restricted, with HLA associations seemingly driven largely by CMV exposure. In a later analysis, over 15,000 TCR beta sequences were associated with specific HLA alleles at a false discovery rate of 0.05. A later analysis found that TCR association rates varied across HLA loci, with DRB1 alleles showing the most associated TCRs and HLA-C alleles the fewest. When HLA alleles, especially DR and DQ, strongly co-occurred, attributing TCR associations to individual alleles was difficult. An association between a missense DCLRE1C variant and V-gene and J-gene trimming of TCR beta chains was found in a later genetic analysis and replicated in an independent cohort. In an earlier analysis of some 500 of the donors, most TCR beta V segments were observed in productive rearrangements about 87% or about 30% of the time, broadly matching IMGT annotations. While some public TCRs were present in many individuals, most TCR sequences turned up only very rarely across donors. Some IMGT-functional V segments, including TRBV6-2 and TRBV6-3, could not be told apart with the 87-base-pair reads, so those segments were excluded.

A remark on this clone: The antigen it binds to is not known. No base qualities exist here, and no much larger clone lies one base off it.

To prepare the library, the immunoSEQ multiplex PCR assay was applied. The multiplex PCR relied on a mix of 60 forward primers for TCR Vbeta segments and 13 reverse primers for TCR Jbeta segments. The CDR3 region of rearranged TCR beta genes was amplified from genomic DNA by a multiplex PCR assay. The Illumina HiSeq System was used to sequence the amplified TCR beta libraries as 87-base-pair reads. For the original study's pipeline: A later analysis counted some 80 million unique TCR beta chains across the 666 repertoires, and 9 million to 14 million of these chains were shared by at least two donors. A nearest-neighbor algorithm error-corrected the raw reads and collapsed the reads into unique sequences, merging closely related sequences to remove PCR and sequencing errors. V, D and J gene segments were assigned by aligning CDR3 sequences to IMGT reference sequences. For a sequence to be retained, a match of at least six nucleotides was required to both a V gene segment and a J gene segment. Rearrangements were classified as productive when the CDR3 lacked stop codons and remained in frame with V and J, and all other rearrangements were classified as non-productive. CDR3 was defined by IMGT convention, running from the second conserved V-encoded cysteine to the conserved J-encoded phenylalanine. Sequences without an unambiguous match to a single V gene segment were excluded from the earlier analysis of a few hundred of the donors. An earlier analysis of a few hundred of the donors called V segments functional above 56.7% productive rearrangements and segregating when the between-donor standard deviation exceeded 5%. To diagnose cytomegalovirus status from the catalog of TCR beta chain sequences, a statistical classification framework was built. A later analysis assigned V and J genes by comparing TCR nucleotide sequences with IMGT/GENE-DB human TR gene sequences. The TCRdist pipeline was used in a later analysis to assign CDR3 sequences and most-parsimonious VDJ recombination scenarios. In a later analysis, each TCR beta chain was defined by its CDR3 amino acid sequence together with its V-gene family, and reads lacking a unique V-gene family were excluded. In a later analysis, several hundred highly shared, low-generation-probability nucleotide sequences were removed to address suspected cross-contamination and a sequencing artifact. In a later analysis, a clonal expansion index for each public chain was calculated from normalized within-repertoire ranks of inferred template counts. In a later analysis, generation probabilities were computed using a VDJ recombination model fitted to out-of-frame rearrangements, and the results were checked against IGoR. In a later analysis, TCR-TCR, TCR-HLA and TCR-CMV co-occurrence was scored with hypergeometric tests, and a repertoire-size bias correction was applied to TCR pairs. False discovery rates were estimated in a later analysis by permuting HLA or CMV assignments 20 times. In a later analysis, co-occurring TCRs were grouped using DBSCAN, with TCRdist sequence similarity added in when clustering inside HLA-allele-positive subsets. Repertoires with fewer than 30,000 or more than 120,000 public chains, plus five repertoires with anomalous nucleotide sharing, were excluded from co-occurrence clustering. This is the immuneACCESS table as TCRdb keeps it, with only in-frame sequences that have V and J called. A part of the clones is gone; compared with another copy, unresolved V genes explain less than half, and the rest is unexplained. Clone size and the V and J calls come from that table; the DNA yielded D and trimming. Here the sample has tens of thousands of clones; 84% occur a single time. The ten largest clones capture roughly 2.2% of the sample.

The cohort comprised under 700 healthy bone marrow donors. Cohort members were all nominally healthy when sampled, although unrecorded immune exposures were likely present. The donor tested CMV seronegative, placing the donor among the roughly 340 seronegative members of the cohort. Every donor gave a peripheral blood sample, and the peripheral blood mononuclear cells from that sample were used for TCR beta sequencing. The Qiagen DNeasy Blood Extraction Kit was used to extract genomic DNA from the blood cell samples. CDR1 and CDR2, looked up from the germline V gene (reference sequence), are SGHKS and YYEKEE. Between the V and J ends, shortened by 7 bases and 7 bases respectively, the junction contains 15 bases. Reading from cysteine to phenylalanine, the CDR3 counts 12 amino acids. Only the CDR3 region is kept as DNA, spanning 36 bases read in frame from base 1.

The TCR was taken from a young man in good health and CMV-seronegative. The sequenced sample was PBMCs. The chain is made from TRBV5-5 and TRBJ2-7; the D gene lacks a confident call. CDR3 loop: CASGPLTGEQYF. The nucleotide sequence is given as TGTGCCAGCGGCCCCCTGACGGGTGAGCAGTACTTC.